These 13 T cell receptor beta chains were all obtained from the same sample, sequenced in a study of read filtering for tumor transcriptome and immune sequencing. The library was built from about 0.4 ug RNA with molecular barcoded adaptors for alpha/delta and beta/gamma chains. MiXCR was run by TCRdb on the reads, yielding one entry per CDR3 protein. The table includes approximately 43,000 distinct CDR3 sequences, about an eighth detected once. Sequencing was carried out using a population of CD138-negative cells sorted from bone marrow. These receptors all come from a donor at least 40 years old with multiple myeloma.

This clonotype came up many times. This chain joins TRBV7-2 and TRBJ2-7; D not resolved. Trimming removed 5 bases at V and 6 bases at J, with 11 bases between. Germline CDR1 and CDR2: SGHTA and FQGNSA. The CDR3 is made up of 12 amino acids. CDR3 in DNA: TGTGCCAGCAGCCCTTTTGGCCGCGAGCAGTACTTC. This sequence encodes CASSPFGREQYF.

This clonotype was detected many times. The V and J genes are TRBV6-5 and TRBJ2-3; 10 nucleotides line up with TRBD2. The CDR3 length is 16 residues. With 2 bases clipped from V and 8 bases from J, the junction kept 10 bases outside the gene matches. Germline V lookup: CDR1 MNHEY, CDR2 SVGAGI. The CDR3 DNA reads as TGTGCCAGCAGTTACCTCCAAGCGGGAGGGCCTGGTACGCAGTATTTT. This sequence encodes CASSYLQAGGPGTQYF.

This clonotype was seen many times. The gene calls are TRBV6-5 and TRBJ2-7; TRBD1 agrees at 8 bases. Per the germline V gene, CDR1 is MNHEY and CDR2 is SVGAGI. The CDR3 sequence is 16 residues long. With 2 bases clipped from V and 4 bases from J, the junction kept 10 bases outside the gene matches. The CDR3 protein is CASSYAGGNPYYEQYF. DNA of the CDR3: TGTGCCAGCAGTTACGCAGGGGGCAATCCTTATTACGAGCAGTACTTC.

This clonotype occurred many times. The genes are TRBV6-6 and TRBJ2-5; possibly TRBD2 for D (5 bases). V lost 5 bases to trimming and J lost 1 base, with 14 bases between them. Per the germline V gene, CDR1 is MNHNY and CDR2 is SVGAGI (reference sequence). This CDR3 contains 15 residues. CDR3 sequence: CASSKQVRGQETQYF. In nucleotides, the CDR3 is TGTGCCAGCAGTAAACAAGTCCGGGGCCAAGAGACCCAGTACTTC.

The table lists this clonotype with many counts. This chain connects TRBV6-5 to TRBJ1-5; D remains ambiguous. There are 13 residues in the CDR3. Trimming cost V 4 bases and J 4 bases, with 8 bases left between them. Germline loops: CDR1 MNHEY, CDR2 SVGAGI. The CDR3 DNA follows: TGTGCCAGCAGTTCAACGGGTAATCAGCCCCAGCATTTT. It codes for CASSSTGNQPQHF.

This clonotype was seen ten or more times. The CDR3: CASSDRDRLMDTQYF. The CDR3 DNA sequence: TGTGCCAGCAGCGACCGGGACAGGTTAATGGATACGCAGTATTTT. V and J are TRBV6-5 and TRBJ2-3; 8 nucleotides match TRBD1. In germline, CDR1 is MNHEY, CDR2 SVGAGI. This CDR3 is 15 amino acids long. Trimming took 6 bases from V and 6 from J; bases not matched to a gene: 11.

Regarding this clonotype: One end of the junction fails to match germline, which may point to a read error. The chain has TRBV19 and TRBJ2-5; 8 bases agree with TRBD2. The CDR3 is made up of 15 amino acids. Germline V gene lookup returns CDR1 LNHDA and CDR2 SQIVND (reference sequence). The CDR3 sequence: CASRAKGTSQEAQYF. The CDR3 region has the DNA TGTGCCTCCAGGGCGAAGGGGACTAGTCAAGAGGCCCAGTACTTC.

This chain uses TRBV29-1 with TRBJ2-2, with D tentatively TRBD2 (6 bases). Deletions cut 6 bases from V and 7 bases from J, with 9 bases between. Per the germline V gene, CDR1 is SQVTM and CDR2 is ANQGSEA. The CDR3 contains 11 residues. CDR3 in DNA: TGCAGCGTGCGGGGCGGCGGGGAGCTGTTTTTT. This codes for CSVRGGGELFF.

This clonotype was seen ten or more times. The chain combines TRBV29-1 with TRBJ2-1; D ambiguous. Germline V gene lookup returns CDR1 SQVTM and CDR2 ANQGSEA. V lost 6 bases and J 4 bases, leaving 10 bases between the germline ends. The CDR3 is 12 amino acids. DNA for the CDR3: TGCAGCGTCATTGGCGCTTACAATGAGCAGTTCTTC. This gives the protein CSVIGAYNEQFF.

This clonotype was picked up many times. This chain links TRBV4-3 with TRBJ2-5; no clear D. This CDR3 contains 14 residues. V was cut by 0 bases and J by 4 bases, with 9 bases left in between. In germline, CDR1 is LGHNA, CDR2 YSLEER. For the CDR3, the DNA is TGCGCCAGCAGCCAAGATCGCCTAAGAGAGACCCAGTACTTC. It is translated as CASSQDRLRETQYF.

This clonotype was counted ten times or more. The chain is built from TRBV6-1 and TRBJ1-2; weak D call: TRBD1 (6 bases). Germline CDR1 is MNHNS and CDR2 is SASEGT. Trimming shortened V by 6 bases and J by 7 bases, and 21 bases separated the two germline ends. This CDR3 is 15 amino acids long. CDR3 region: CASRLGQNGLSGYTF. The CDR3 nucleotides read TGTGCCAGCAGACTAGGACAGAATGGGCTCTCTGGCTACACCTTC.

In this sample, this clonotype turned up many times. The CDR3 spells CASSPSRGLPTDTQYF. DNA for the CDR3: TGTGCCAGCAGCCCGTCCCGGGGCCTCCCGACAGATACGCAGTATTTT. The chain combines TRBV7-2 with TRBJ2-3; the D gene could be TRBD1 or TRBD2 (5 bases each). The germline V and J ends were trimmed by 5 bases and 3 bases, with 18 bases remaining between them. Germline CDR1 SGHTA, CDR2 FQGNSA. This CDR3 has 16 residues. Looking up the rest from reference TRBV7-2 and TRBJ2-3 gives the full variable domain: GAGVSQSPSNKVTEKGKDVELRCDPISGHTALYWYRQSLGQGLEFLIYFQGNSAPDKSGLPSDRFSAERTGGSVSTLTIQRTQQEDSAVYLCASSPSRGLPTDTQYFGPGTRLTVL.

This clonotype has at least ten counts. The chain is built from TRBV7-3 and TRBJ2-1, with 11 positions matching TRBD1. Germline trimming cut 5 bases from V and 5 bases from J; bases unmatched to any gene: 5. This CDR3 has 15 residues. The germline CDR1 and CDR2 sequences are SGHTA and FQGTGA. The CDR3 DNA is TGTGCCAGCAGCCCAGGACAGGGGGCGAACAATGAGCAGTTCTTC. Amino acid sequence: CASSPGQGANNEQFF.